The 30 T cell receptor beta chains given below trace back to one sample, sequenced in a study of T cell clonality in common variable immunodeficiency. Sequencing was performed with immunoSEQ multiplex PCR; in TCRdb, only in-frame clones are kept and a portion is missing. This sample carries tens of thousands of clones, none of them present only once. Material: peripheral blood mononuclear cells. The receptors shown here come from a person aged 18 to 75 in good health.

This clone was found many times. The read ends 3 residues shy of where the CDR3 ends; the end is completed using the germline J gene. V usage is TRBV7-6 and J usage is TRBJ2-7; no clear D gene. CDR1 is SGHVS and CDR2 is FNYEAQ in the germline V gene. Between the trimmed V and J ends, which lost 1 base and 0 bases, there was a span of 10 bases. This CDR3 region has 15 residues. CDR3: CASSLGAESSYEQYF. The sequenced CDR3 bases are TGTGCCAGCAGCTTAGGCGCGGAGAGCTCCTACGAG. Together with reference TRBV7-6 and TRBJ2-7, the CDR3 gives the full variable domain: GAGVSQSPRYKVTKRGQDVALRCDPISGHVSLYWYRQALGQGPEFLTYFNYEAQQDKSGLPNDRFSAERPEGSISTLTIQRTEQRDSAMYRCASSLGAESSYEQYFGPGTRLTVT.

This clone has at least ten counts. The sequence runs out 3 residues before the end of the CDR3; the remainder is reconstructed from the germline J gene. The gene calls are TRBV5-1 and TRBJ2-3, with 9 nucleotides matching TRBD2. The CDR3 consists of 16 residues. CDR1 is SGHRS and CDR2 is YFSETQ in the germline V gene. Trimming cost V 6 bases and J 5 bases; bases outside gene matches: 13. Partial CDR3 DNA: TGCGCCAGCATCCCCTTCGGTGCGGGAGGGGGAGATACG. Encoded protein: CASIPFGAGGGDT. The full CDR3 is CASIPFGAGGGDTQYF.

Only a few counts were recorded for this clone. From the germline J gene comes the end of the CDR3, since the read stops 3 residues before it. V usage is TRBV5-1 and J usage is TRBJ2-1, with TRBD2 matching 13 bases. V dropped 1 base and J dropped 2; count of bases not matched to a gene: 3. The CDR3 totals 17 residues. Germline lookup yields CDR1 SGHRS and CDR2 YFSETQ. CDR3 DNA, as far as it was read: TGCGCCAGCAGCTTGAGAGGGACTAGCGGGACCTACAATGAG. It is translated as CASSLRGTSGTYNE. The whole CDR3 is CASSLRGTSGTYNEQFF.

The sample holds many counts of this clone. The read ends 3 residues shy of where the CDR3 ends; the end is completed using the germline J gene. The V call is TRBV5-4, the J call TRBJ2-2; 9 bases are shared with TRBD1. Germline trimming cut 4 bases from V and 2 bases from J; bases unmatched to any gene: 3. This CDR3 region has 15 residues. Germline CDR1 is SGHNT and CDR2 is YYREEE (reference sequence). CDR3 bases read: TGTGCCAGCAGCCTGGACAGGGGTAACACCGGGGAG. Protein product: CASSLDRGNTGE. In full, the CDR3 reads CASSLDRGNTGELFF. The complete variable domain, with remaining parts taken from reference TRBV5-4 and TRBJ2-2, reads ETGVTQSPTHLIKTRGQQVTLRCSSQSGHNTVSWYQQALGQGPQFIFQYYREEENGRGNFPPRFSGLQFPNYSSELNVNALELDDSALYLCASSLDRGNTGELFFGEGSRLTVL.

At least ten counts were recorded for this clone. With the read ending 3 residues before the CDR3 end, the germline J gene is used to fill in that end. V usage is TRBV20-1 and J usage is TRBJ2-2; the D gene is possibly TRBD1 (5 bases). The CDR3 runs to 16 residues. Germline V gene lookup returns CDR1 DFQATT and CDR2 SNEGSKA (reference sequence). CDR3: CSAPFKGASGANVLFF. The sequenced CDR3 bases are TGCAGTGCCCCCTTCAAAGGGGCCTCTGGGGCCAACGTG.

This clone was recorded many times. The part of the CDR3 DNA that was read is TGTGCCAGTAGTATCGACAGCAGATATGGC. It yields the protein CASSIDSRYG. The entire CDR3 sequence reads CASSIDSRYGYTF. The rearrangement links TRBV19 to TRBJ1-2, with a tentative D call TRBD1 (5 bases). The read terminates 3 residues before the CDR3 end, so the remaining end is supplied by the germline J gene. The CDR3 consists of 13 residues. The V end was cut by 3 bases, the J end by 5 bases, with 10 bases between. CDR1 and CDR2 (germline): LNHDA, SQIVND (reference sequence).

This clone was observed many times. The missing CDR3 end, 3 residues past where the read stops, is filled in from the germline J gene. This chain connects TRBV7-6 to TRBJ2-5; 8 bases are a match to TRBD1. The CDR3 is made up of 14 amino acids. Germline V gene lookup returns CDR1 SGHVS and CDR2 FNYEAQ. J gave up 5 bases and V 7 bases, and 9 bases lay outside the gene matches. The CDR3 spells CASNPGQALETQYF. CDR3 bases read: TGTGCCAGCAATCCGGGACAGGCTCTCGAGACC.

This clone has at least ten counts. The read ends 3 residues shy of where the CDR3 ends; the end is completed using the germline J gene. The chain recombines TRBV5-1 with TRBJ2-1; TRBD2 matches 13 bases. After removal of 0 bases from V and 8 bases from J, the junction contained 5 bases not matched to a gene. The CDR3 spans 16 residues. Germline V CDR1 and CDR2: SGHRS, YFSETQ. CDR3: CASSLAPGLAGYEQFF. Partial CDR3 DNA: TGCGCCAGCAGCTTGGCCCCGGGACTAGCGGGGTATGAG.

This clone was recorded at least ten times. With the read ending 3 residues before the CDR3 end, the germline J gene is used to fill in that end. This chain uses TRBV27 with TRBJ2-7, with 7 bases that match TRBD2. Germline-derived CDR1 and CDR2 are MNHEY and SMNVEV (reference sequence). J lost 1 base, V lost 1 base, and 4 bases had no gene match. The CDR3 covers 15 residues. CDR3 loop: CASSLYPSGSYEQYF. CDR3 bases read: TGTGCCAGCAGTTTATACCCTAGCGGATCCTACGAG.

This clone was observed a few times. The read ends 3 residues before the CDR3 terminus; that terminus is restored from the germline J gene. V and J are TRBV5-1 and TRBJ1-5, with 10 bases identical to TRBD1. The CDR3 extends over 15 amino acids. Germline V lookup: CDR1 SGHRS, CDR2 YFSETQ. The V gene end was trimmed by 2 bases and the J gene end by 4 bases; junction bases not matched to a gene: 3. The CDR3 region is CASSFGTGDNQPQHF. The CDR3 DNA, read in part, is TGCGCCAGCAGCTTCGGGACAGGGGATAATCAGCCC.

This clone was picked up many times. The read stops 3 residues short of the end of the CDR3; the missing end is completed from the germline J gene. This rearrangement joins TRBV29-1 to TRBJ2-7, with 12 bases lining up with TRBD1. This CDR3 has 13 amino acids. After removal of 7 bases from V and 4 bases from J, the junction contained 5 bases not matched to a gene. Germline V CDR1 and CDR2: SQVTM, ANQGSEA. The sequenced part of the CDR3 DNA is TGCAGCGCTATGGGACAGGGGGCTTACGAG. Protein: CSAMGQGAYE. The full CDR3 protein reads CSAMGQGAYEQYF.

In its sample, this clone was seen many times. The read is 3 residues too short to cover the CDR3 end, so that end is filled in from the germline J gene. The chain is built from TRBV16 and TRBJ1-2; D remains ambiguous. This CDR3 is built from 15 residues. From germline, CDR1 is KGHSY and CDR2 FQNENV. CDR3 sequence: CASSLHAGSSRGYTF. Incomplete CDR3 DNA: TGTGCCAGCAGCCTGCACGCTGGATCCTCTAGGGGC.

This clone showed up many times. The sequenced fragment ends 3 residues before the CDR3 boundary, so the rest is inferred from the germline J gene. The J gene is TRBJ2-2, the V gene TRBV20-1, with D perhaps TRBD2 (6 bases). Germline values: CDR1 DFQATT, CDR2 SNEGSKA (reference sequence). Between the trimmed V and J ends, which lost 1 base and 2 bases, there was a span of 14 bases. The CDR3 runs to 16 residues. CDR3 bases read: TGCAGTGCTAGAGTCCCCACTAGCTATAACACCGGGGAG. Encoded protein: CSARVPTSYNTGE. The full CDR3 is CSARVPTSYNTGELFF.

Of note for this clone: The sequence runs out 3 residues before the end of the CDR3; the remainder is reconstructed from the germline J gene. The V gene is TRBV7-2, the J gene TRBJ1-5; D is undetermined. Germline V gives CDR1 SGHTA, CDR2 FQGNSA. The CDR3 contains 14 residues. V was cut by 5 bases and J by 3 bases, with 11 bases left in between. The CDR3 is CASSLGGYNQPQHF. The CDR3 DNA, read in part, is TGTGCCAGCAGCCTAGGAGGGTACAATCAGCCC. Combining the CDR3 with reference TRBV7-2 and TRBJ1-5 gives the whole variable domain GAGVSQSPSNKVTEKGKDVELRCDPISGHTALYWYRQSLGQGLEFLIYFQGNSAPDKSGLPSDRFSAERTGGSVSTLTIQRTQQEDSAVYLCASSLGGYNQPQHFGDGTRLSIL.

There are many counts of this clone. The read ends 3 residues early relative to the CDR3; the germline J gene fills the gap. The V and J genes are TRBV10-3 and TRBJ2-1; 10 nucleotides match TRBD2. Germline lookup yields CDR1 ENHRY and CDR2 SYGVKD. The V and J ends lost 0 bases and 7 bases, in that order; junction bases with no gene match: 12. The CDR3 runs 18 residues. CDR3 in amino acids: CAISESGRASGSRNEQFF. The DNA read from the CDR3 is TGTGCCATCAGTGAGTCGGGGAGGGCTAGCGGGAGTAGAAATGAG.

This clone came up many times. The read is 3 residues too short to cover the CDR3 end, so that end is filled in from the germline J gene. The chain has TRBV28 and TRBJ1-4; TRBD1 matches at 8 bases. CDR3 length: 15 amino acids. The trim removed 6 bases at V and 9 bases at J, leaving 12 bases unmatched. Germline-derived CDR1 and CDR2 are MDHEN and SYDVKM. CDR3: CASSPMGQEGKKLFF. CDR3 DNA, as far as it was read: TGTGCCAGCAGCCCTATGGGACAGGAGGGCAAAAAA.

Ten or more counts support this clone. Read coverage stops 3 residues before the CDR3 terminus; the germline J gene supplies the remainder. The chain employs TRBV12-3 or TRBV12-4 and TRBJ2-7, with TRBD2 matching over 7 bases. The trim removed 6 bases at V and 2 bases at J, leaving 4 bases unmatched. This CDR3 has 13 residues. Incomplete CDR3 DNA: TGTGCCAGCAGCCGCGGACTAGCCTACGAG. Its translation: CASSRGLAYE. The whole CDR3 reads CASSRGLAYEQYF.

This clone appeared many times. The read ends 3 residues early relative to the CDR3; the germline J gene fills the gap. V usage is TRBV15 and J usage is TRBJ1-1, with D perhaps matching TRBD1 (5 bases). The V gene lost 1 base and the J gene lost 4 bases, with 7 bases spanning the gap. Germline loops: CDR1 LNHNV, CDR2 YYDKDF (reference sequence). The length of the CDR3 is 13 residues. The CDR3 spells CATSRGQLTEAFF. The covered CDR3 bases are TGTGCCACCAGCAGAGGACAGCTCACTGAA. The full variable domain, its missing parts supplied by reference TRBV15 and TRBJ1-1, is DAMVIQNPRYQVTQFGKPVTLSCSQTLNHNVMYWYQQKSSQAPKLLFHYYDKDFNNEADTPDNFQSRRPNTSFCFLDIRSPGLGDTAMYLCATSRGQLTEAFFGQGTRLTVV.

This clone was counted at least ten times. The DNA ends 3 residues before the CDR3 does, and the rest of the CDR3 is filled in from the germline J gene. This chain connects TRBV29-1 to TRBJ1-1; D unclear. This CDR3 comprises 11 residues. Germline V gene lookup returns CDR1 SQVTM and CDR2 ANQGSEA. Deletions cut 3 bases from V and 5 bases from J, with 7 bases between. This chain's CDR3 is CSVDKGTEAFF. The part of the CDR3 DNA that was read is TGCAGCGTTGATAAGGGTACTGAA.

This clone was seen ten or more times. At one end the junction does not follow the germline gene, possibly because of a read error. Sequencing ends 3 residues short of the CDR3 end; the germline J gene provides the rest. The rearrangement links TRBV4-2 to TRBJ1-4; D not certain. CDR1 is LGHNA and CDR2 is YNFKEQ in the germline V gene. This CDR3 is 15 amino acids long. The CDR3 sequence is CASSQDLVVGSALFF. The CDR3 bases that were read are TGCGCCAGCAGCCAAGATCTCGTGGTAGGCAGCGCA.

This clone appeared many times. The sequence runs out 3 residues before the end of the CDR3; the remainder is reconstructed from the germline J gene. The chain is built from TRBV19 and TRBJ2-7; D possibly corresponds to TRBD1 (5 bases). There are 18 residues in the CDR3. Germline CDR1 reads LNHDA; CDR2 reads SQIVND (reference sequence). V gave up 0 bases and J gave up 2 bases, with 20 bases separating them. The CDR3 region is CASSIDYRTYSFPYEQYF. Partial CDR3 DNA: TGTGCCAGTAGTATAGATTACAGGACCTACTCCTTTCCCTACGAG.

This clone has at least ten counts. The read ends 3 residues early relative to the CDR3; the germline J gene fills the gap. The chain joins TRBV6-1 to TRBJ1-5; TRBD1 agrees at 7 bases. CDR3 length equals 16 residues. Looked up from germline, CDR1 is MNHNS and CDR2 is SASEGT. Losses at the gene ends were 0 bases for V and 7 bases for J; bases not matched to a gene: 9. The CDR3 protein is CASSEASTGRGQPQHF. CDR3 DNA, as far as it was read: TGTGCCAGCAGTGAAGCCTCGACAGGGCGGGGACAGCCC.

This clone came up many times. The read ends 3 residues shy of where the CDR3 ends; the end is completed using the germline J gene. V and J are TRBV20-1 and TRBJ2-5; D uncertain. CDR3 size: 12 residues. V gave up 6 bases and J gave up 1 base, with 9 bases separating them. In germline, CDR1 is DFQATT, CDR2 SNEGSKA (reference sequence). CDR3 in amino acids: CSARPFQETQYF. CDR3 bases read: TGCAGTGCAAGACCCTTCCAAGAGACC.

In this sample, this clone turned up many times. From the germline J gene comes the end of the CDR3, since the read stops 3 residues before it. This same CDR3 is encoded by further DNA sequences in the sample. V usage is TRBV11-2 and J usage is TRBJ2-1, with D unresolved. The CDR3 is made up of 14 amino acids. Trimming pared 3 bases from V and 8 bases from J, leaving 14 bases between. The germline V gene has CDR1 SGHAT and CDR2 FQNNGV. The CDR3 DNA, read in part, is TGTGCCAGCAGCTTGGAAAGGCTAGGTGATGAG. Amino acid sequence: CASSLERLGDE. In full, the CDR3 reads CASSLERLGDEQFF.

This clone was seen at least ten times. The DNA ends 3 residues before the CDR3 does, and the rest of the CDR3 is filled in from the germline J gene. V and J are TRBV19 and TRBJ2-7; 7 bases align to TRBD1. The CDR3 runs to 14 residues. Germline-derived CDR1 and CDR2 are LNHDA and SQIVND (reference sequence). V lost 5 bases to trimming and J lost 3 bases; unmatched junction nucleotides: 7. The CDR3 reads CASSGRQGNYEQYF. CDR3 DNA (partial): TGTGCCAGTAGTGGACGACAGGGAAACTACGAG.

In regard to this clone: The sequence runs out 3 residues before the end of the CDR3; the remainder is reconstructed from the germline J gene. The V call is TRBV19, the J call TRBJ2-4, with 8 bases that match TRBD1. CDR3 length: 16 amino acids. Germline lookup yields CDR1 LNHDA and CDR2 SQIVND (reference sequence). The CDR3 bases that were read are TGTGCCAGTTGGTCGGACAGGGAGCCTTTGAACTATGGT. This codes for CASWSDREPLNYG. The entire CDR3 protein is CASWSDREPLNYGQYF.

This clone was detected ten times or more. Read sequence stops 3 residues before the CDR3 end, and the germline J gene provides the missing end. This chain joins TRBV30 and TRBJ1-1, with 7 bases aligning to TRBD1. Losses at the gene ends were 1 base for V and 5 bases for J; bases not matched to a gene: 10. Germline CDR1 reads GTSNPN; CDR2 reads SVGIG (reference sequence). The length of the CDR3 is 15 residues. This CDR3 is CAWSAARSGGTEAFF. Partial CDR3 DNA: TGTGCCTGGAGTGCTGCTAGGTCAGGGGGAACTGAA. The complete variable domain, with remaining parts taken from reference TRBV30 and TRBJ1-1, reads SQTIHQWPATLVQPVGSPLSLECTVEGTSNPNLYWYRQAAGRGLQLLFYSVGIGQISSEVPQNLSASRPQDRQFILSSKKLLLSDSGFYLCAWSAARSGGTEAFFGQGTRLTVV.

This clone has ten or more counts. The read ends 3 residues early relative to the CDR3; the germline J gene fills the gap. The chain carries TRBV18 and TRBJ2-2, with TRBD2 identical over 7 bases. CDR1 is KGHSH, CDR2 LQKENI, per germline. CDR3 length: 15 amino acids. J was trimmed by 4 bases and V by 0 bases; bases with no gene match: 2. The CDR3: CASSPPSGVTGELFF. The sequenced part of the CDR3 DNA is TGTGCCAGCTCACCACCGAGCGGGGTCACCGGGGAG.

This clone has at least ten counts. An end of the junction does not agree with germline; a read error may underlie this. The read comes to an end 3 residues before the CDR3 does, leaving the germline J gene to fill in the end. The chain employs TRBV28 and TRBJ2-3; D might be TRBD2 (6 bases). The CDR3 sequence is 14 residues long. Germline V gene data show CDR1 as MDHEN and CDR2 as SYDVKM. The CDR3 sequence: CASIIMGGTGTQYF. The DNA read from the CDR3 is TGTGCCAGCATAATCATGGGAGGCACAGGTACG.

This clone showed up many times. The missing CDR3 end, 3 residues past where the read stops, is filled in from the germline J gene. The rearrangement uses TRBV13 and TRBJ2-2, with 7 nucleotides matching TRBD1. Germline V gene lookup returns CDR1 PRHDT and CDR2 FYEKMQ (reference sequence). The CDR3 loop spans 19 amino acids. The J segment lost 1 base and the V segment lost 1 base, leaving 12 bases of the junction unmatched. The sequenced part of the CDR3 DNA is TGTGCCAGCAGCTTAGAGCTCAATTACGGGACAGAGAACACCGGGGAG. Protein sequence: CASSLELNYGTENTGE. The CDR3 in full is CASSLELNYGTENTGELFF.